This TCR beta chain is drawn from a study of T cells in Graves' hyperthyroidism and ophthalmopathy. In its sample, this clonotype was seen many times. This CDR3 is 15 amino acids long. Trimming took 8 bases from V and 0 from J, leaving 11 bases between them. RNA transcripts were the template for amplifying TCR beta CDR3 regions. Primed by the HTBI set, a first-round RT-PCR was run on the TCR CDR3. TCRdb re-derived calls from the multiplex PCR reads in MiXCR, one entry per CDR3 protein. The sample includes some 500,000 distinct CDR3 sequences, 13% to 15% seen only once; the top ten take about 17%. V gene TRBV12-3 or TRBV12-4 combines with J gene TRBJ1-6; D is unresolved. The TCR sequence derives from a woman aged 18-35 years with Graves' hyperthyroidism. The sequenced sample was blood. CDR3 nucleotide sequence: TGTGCCAGCGGGTACCTAAGCTCCTATAATTCACCCCTCCACTTT. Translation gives CASGYLSSYNSPLHF.